This paragraph covers one TCR beta chain sequence. Its specificity is unknown. At one of its ends the junction is not consistent with the germline gene, which may arise from a read error. The data originate from a study of regulatory T cells in long-lasting Graves disease. Study information: Antithyroid drug use was under 3 months in newly diagnosed Graves' patients. The study's findings and limits: Gene preferences differed: TRBV28, TRBJ1-2, TRBJ2-5 in persistent cases.

With iRepertoire HTBI primers and Arm-PCR of CDR3 regions, TCR beta libraries were built. TCRdb fed the multiplex PCR reads into MiXCR, producing one record per CDR3 protein. The table has some 250,000 distinct CDR3 sequences, around a sixth seen once. Time point described: newly diagnosed GD, antithyroid drugs for less than 3 months. PBMC RNA served as the TCR library source. As a group, patients came from one endocrinology department in Xi'an, China. This CDR3 comprises 16 residues. Germline V CDR1 and CDR2: LNHNV, YYDKDF (reference sequence). This sample also appeared in a second study, on T cells in Graves' hyperthyroidism and ophthalmopathy. That report adds: Patients aged 18 to 65 had newly diagnosed hyperthyroidism of under 2 months' duration.

This material consisted of peripheral blood mononuclear cells (PBMCs), taken at new diagnosis, from a patient treated with antithyroid drugs. The TCR was taken from a woman in her twenties or thirties with Graves disease. This chain joins TRBV15 and TRBJ1-3, with a possible D match to TRBD1 (6 bases). Here the CDR3 reads CATGGRGVPSGSTIYF. In nucleotides, the CDR3 is TGTGCCACCGGGGGCAGGGGAGTCCCCTCTGGAAGCACCATATATTTT.